Listed below are T cell receptor beta chains from one sample, sequenced in a study of cytomegalovirus exposure and HLA in healthy donors. Assay: immunoSEQ multiplex PCR; the TCRdb copy retains only in-frame clones and omits some. Its listing shows approximately 61,000 clones. The specimen was PBMCs. All receptors derive from a woman under 30 in good health and CMV-seronegative. Each CDR3 is given with its conserved first and last residue. Fields, in order: V gene, D gene, J gene, CDR3 DNA, CDR3 protein. D genes are given only for firm matches.

v_call: TRBV27; d_call: TRBD1; j_call: TRBJ1-6; cdr3_nt: TGTGCCAGCAACCCAGAAGGGGGCTCGTATTCACCCCTCCACTTT; cdr3_aa: CASNPEGGSYSPLHF
v_call: TRBV7-9; d_call: TRBD1; j_call: TRBJ1-2; cdr3_nt: TGTGCCAGCACCTCCAGGGGGGACAACTATGGCTACACCTTC; cdr3_aa: CASTSRGDNYGYTF
v_call: TRBV10-3; d_call: NA; j_call: TRBJ1-1; cdr3_nt: TGTGCCATCAGTCCCGGGGGAGCTGAAGCTTTCTTT; cdr3_aa: CAISPGGAEAFF
v_call: TRBV11-2; d_call: TRBD2; j_call: TRBJ2-5; cdr3_nt: TGTGCCAGCAGCTTAGACCTAGCGGGGGGAGGGGAGACCCAGTACTTC; cdr3_aa: CASSLDLAGGGETQYF
v_call: TRBV29-1; d_call: NA; j_call: TRBJ1-1; cdr3_nt: TGCAGCGTCCTGAGCGGGGGGACTGAAGCTTTCTTT; cdr3_aa: CSVLSGGTEAFF
v_call: TRBV30; d_call: TRBD1; j_call: TRBJ1-1; cdr3_nt: TGTGCCGGGAATCCAGGGGGACGGGTGGGCACTGAAGCTTTCTTT; cdr3_aa: CAGNPGGRVGTEAFF
v_call: TRBV6-1; d_call: NA; j_call: TRBJ1-2; cdr3_nt: TGTGCCAGCAGTGAAGCAGGCAGGGATTATGGCTACACCTTC; cdr3_aa: CASSEAGRDYGYTF
v_call: TRBV11-1; d_call: NA; j_call: TRBJ1-5; cdr3_nt: TGTGCCAGCTTCAGACAGGGCAATCAGCCCCAGCATTTT; cdr3_aa: CASFRQGNQPQHF
v_call: TRBV9; d_call: NA; j_call: TRBJ1-2; cdr3_nt: TGTGCCAGCAGCATAGGAGGGGGGGATGGCTACACCTTC; cdr3_aa: CASSIGGGDGYTF
v_call: TRBV29-1; d_call: TRBD1; j_call: TRBJ2-5; cdr3_nt: TGCAGCGTTGAGCCCCAGGGACAGGCAGAGACCCAGTACTTC; cdr3_aa: CSVEPQGQAETQYF
v_call: TRBV6-1; d_call: TRBD2; j_call: TRBJ2-7; cdr3_nt: TGTGCCAGCAGTCGGGAGGGCCGGGACGAGCAGTACTTC; cdr3_aa: CASSREGRDEQYF
v_call: TRBV30; d_call: NA; j_call: TRBJ1-3; cdr3_nt: TGTGCCTGGAGTGCCCTGGGAAACACCATATATTTT; cdr3_aa: CAWSALGNTIYF
v_call: TRBV6-4; d_call: TRBD2; j_call: TRBJ2-1; cdr3_nt: TGTGCCAGCAGTGAGCGGGAGGGCTCCGACAATGAGCAGTTCTTC; cdr3_aa: CASSEREGSDNEQFF
v_call: TRBV6-1; d_call: TRBD1; j_call: TRBJ2-7; cdr3_nt: TGTGCCAGCAAGGGACAGCAATACGAGCAGTACTTC; cdr3_aa: CASKGQQYEQYF
v_call: TRBV7-9; d_call: NA; j_call: TRBJ2-3; cdr3_nt: TGTGCCAGCAGCTTAGTTGGCGGTGCATTTCCAGATACGCAGTATTTT; cdr3_aa: CASSLVGGAFPDTQYF
v_call: TRBV6-1; d_call: NA; j_call: TRBJ1-1; cdr3_nt: TGTGCCAGCAGTGATTATCTTCCGGAAGCTTTCTTT; cdr3_aa: CASSDYLPEAFF
v_call: TRBV5-1; d_call: NA; j_call: TRBJ1-3; cdr3_nt: TGCGCCAGCAGCGACGATCTAGGGGGACCTGGAAACACCATATATTTT; cdr3_aa: CASSDDLGGPGNTIYF
v_call: TRBV7-9; d_call: NA; j_call: TRBJ1-1; cdr3_nt: TGTGCCAGCAGCTTAGTTACCCCAGGATGGTTGGACACTGAAGCTTTCTTT; cdr3_aa: CASSLVTPGWLDTEAFF
v_call: TRBV28; d_call: NA; j_call: TRBJ1-1; cdr3_nt: TGTGCCAGCAGTTTAAGGGGTATCGTGTGGGTGAACACTGAAGCTTTCTTT; cdr3_aa: CASSLRGIVWVNTEAFF
v_call: TRBV7-9; d_call: NA; j_call: TRBJ1-1; cdr3_nt: TGTGCCAGCAGCTTAGAGGAGGGGCGGACTGAAGCTTTCTTT; cdr3_aa: CASSLEEGRTEAFF
v_call: TRBV27; d_call: NA; j_call: TRBJ2-6; cdr3_nt: TGTGCCAGCAGTTCAAGGGGATTTGGGGCCAACGTCCTGACTTTC; cdr3_aa: CASSSRGFGANVLTF
v_call: TRBV11-3; d_call: NA; j_call: TRBJ2-1; cdr3_nt: TGTGCCAGCAGCTTATTGCCGGGACTGTCCTCTCGAGATGAGCAGTTCTTC; cdr3_aa: CASSLLPGLSSRDEQFF
v_call: TRBV28; d_call: NA; j_call: TRBJ2-1; cdr3_nt: TGTGCCAGCAGTCCAGCGGACAGGGACTACGAGCAGTTCTTC; cdr3_aa: CASSPADRDYEQFF
v_call: TRBV5-1; d_call: TRBD1; j_call: TRBJ1-1; cdr3_nt: TGCGCCAGCAGCCTCTGGGGCATCGAAGGGGGCGCGGGCCCTGAAGCTTTCTTT; cdr3_aa: CASSLWGIEGGAGPEAFF
v_call: TRBV4-1; d_call: TRBD1; j_call: TRBJ2-1; cdr3_nt: TGCGCCAGCAGCCGGGGACAGGGGTACAATGAGCAGTTCTTC; cdr3_aa: CASSRGQGYNEQFF
v_call: TRBV5-1; d_call: NA; j_call: TRBJ2-1; cdr3_nt: TGCGCCAGCAGCTTGATGGGGGGAGCGTCGAGCTCCTACAATGAGCAGTTCTTC; cdr3_aa: CASSLMGGASSSYNEQFF
v_call: TRBV6-1; d_call: NA; j_call: TRBJ1-2; cdr3_nt: TGTGCCAGCAGTGCCGGAGGGGCCTATGGCTACACCTTC; cdr3_aa: CASSAGGAYGYTF
v_call: TRBV6-5; d_call: TRBD1; j_call: TRBJ1-5; cdr3_nt: TGTGCCAGCAGACAGACGACAGGGAGCAATCAGCCCCAGCATTTT; cdr3_aa: CASRQTTGSNQPQHF
v_call: TRBV18; d_call: NA; j_call: TRBJ1-1; cdr3_nt: TGTGCCAGCTCACCCCCCCTTCGAGGGTACGATGCGAACACTGAAGCTTTCTTT; cdr3_aa: CASSPPLRGYDANTEAFF
v_call: TRBV6-1; d_call: NA; j_call: TRBJ2-2; cdr3_nt: TGTGCCAGCAGCGAGGGTGACGGGTCCGGGGAGCTGTTTTTT; cdr3_aa: CASSEGDGSGELFF
v_call: TRBV10-2; d_call: NA; j_call: TRBJ2-7; cdr3_nt: TGCGCCAGCAGTGTAACCTACGAGCAGTACTTC; cdr3_aa: CASSVTYEQYF
v_call: TRBV28; d_call: TRBD2; j_call: TRBJ2-1; cdr3_nt: TGTGCCACCACCGGGACTAGATTTGGGGAGCAGTTCTTC; cdr3_aa: CATTGTRFGEQFF
v_call: TRBV7-6; d_call: TRBD2; j_call: TRBJ2-7; cdr3_nt: TGTGCCAGCAGCTTAGGAGGACTAGCGAACGAGCAGTACTTC; cdr3_aa: CASSLGGLANEQYF
v_call: TRBV5-1; d_call: NA; j_call: TRBJ2-1; cdr3_nt: TGCGCCAGCAGCTCCTTTGCCGGGCCGGGGGTTGACAATGAGCAGTTCTTC; cdr3_aa: CASSSFAGPGVDNEQFF
v_call: TRBV6-6; d_call: NA; j_call: TRBJ1-1; cdr3_nt: TGTGCCAGCAGTTATGGCCTCGGGAGGGTCACTGAAGCTTTCTTT; cdr3_aa: CASSYGLGRVTEAFF
v_call: TRBV5-1; d_call: TRBD2; j_call: TRBJ2-1; cdr3_nt: TGCGCCAGCAGCTGGAGGAGCGGGGGGGACAATGAGCAGTTCTTC; cdr3_aa: CASSWRSGGDNEQFF
v_call: TRBV11-1; d_call: NA; j_call: TRBJ1-5; cdr3_nt: TGTGCCAGCAGACAAAGCAATCAGCCCCAGCATTTT; cdr3_aa: CASRQSNQPQHF
v_call: TRBV7-2; d_call: TRBD2; j_call: TRBJ2-3; cdr3_nt: TGTGCCAGCAGCTGGATTAGCGGGGGAGGAGATATGCAGTATTTT; cdr3_aa: CASSWISGGGDMQYF
v_call: TRBV28; d_call: NA; j_call: TRBJ2-7; cdr3_nt: TGTGCCAGCAGTTTATGGGGGGCGGGCACCTACGAGCAGTACTTC; cdr3_aa: CASSLWGAGTYEQYF
v_call: TRBV5-6; d_call: NA; j_call: TRBJ2-5; cdr3_nt: TGTGCCAGCAGCTTGGAAAGAGGGGAGACCCAGTACTTC; cdr3_aa: CASSLERGETQYF
v_call: TRBV13; d_call: TRBD2; j_call: TRBJ2-1; cdr3_nt: TGTGCCAGCACCCCAACCTTCCTCCTAGCGGGGGTTAACAATGAGCAGTTCTTC; cdr3_aa: CASTPTFLLAGVNNEQFF